This T cell receptor beta chain originates from a study of T cell changes during pregnancy in multiple sclerosis. Assay used: immunoSEQ multiplex PCR; TCRdb lists only in-frame clones, some missing. The sample contains approximately 60,000 clones, about 92% of which appear only once. The CDR3 totals 17 residues. With 4 bases removed from V and 6 bases from J, the gap between germline ends came to 25 bases. Per germline, CDR1 SGDLS and CDR2 YYNGEE. This sample comprised peripheral blood, obtained in the third trimester of pregnancy. The source of this sequence is a female donor in good health, enrolled as a control in a pregnancy study. The V gene is TRBV9, the J gene TRBJ1-2, with a tentative D call TRBD1 (6 bases). The DNA for the CDR3 is TGTGCCAGCAGCCCCCAGGGGAAGACCTTTCGGAGCCATGGCTACACCTTC. It translates to CASSPQGKTFRSHGYTF. Complete variable domain (other parts from reference TRBV9 and TRBJ1-2): DSGVTQTPKHLITATGQRVTLRCSPRSGDLSVYWYQQSLDQGLQFLIQYYNGEERAKGNILERFSAQQFPDLHSELNLSSLELGDSALYFCASSPQGKTFRSHGYTFGSGTRLTVV.